The entry below describes one T cell receptor beta chain. This clone appeared a single time. The specificity of this receptor is unknown. Per-nucleotide qualities are absent, and no much larger clonotype sits a single base away. This entry belongs to a study of cytomegalovirus exposure and HLA in healthy donors (TCRdb year 2017). For the study in its entirety: An earlier analysis of roughly 500 of the donors reported 250 to 350 Gb of sequence data and 120 million or so unique TCR beta sequences from 150 million to 200 million T cells. Alongside the repertoire data, information on donor age, sex, ethnicity and CMV serostatus was compiled. All discovery cohort repertoires had been generated on a single sequencing platform. The study aimed to test whether signatures of past pathogen exposure could be identified by cataloging public T cell receptors. In addition to the first cohort of 666 subjects, a separate validation cohort of 100 to 150 different subjects was used. About 280 gigabases of sequencing data and 70 million to 100 million unique TCR sequences made up an early release that covered approximately 700 HLA-typed donors. To study patterns of TCR occurrence, a later analysis re-analyzed previously published TCR beta repertoires from 700 or so donors and added high-resolution HLA genotyping. The study used immunosequencing to profile the T cell repertoires of 670 or so subjects and linked those repertoires to cytomegalovirus serostatus. To predict cytomegalovirus infection status, the study brought together high-throughput TCR immunosequencing, statistical association of individual TCRs with disease status, and machine learning. Both class I and class II loci were covered by HLA typing, at four-digit resolution. The number of typed donors differed by locus: about 629-640 for A, B, C, DRB1 and DQB1; approximately 540 for DQA1; about 600 for DPA1; and around 470 for DPB1. An earlier analysis of fewer than 750 of the donors used high-throughput TCR beta sequencing to judge whether each TCR beta V gene segment behaved as functional or pseudogenic. About five DR-DQ haplotypes were treated as single units for association and clustering because of strong linkage in the cohort. Of the 350 to 400 genotyped donors, about 80% fell in the genetic ancestry cluster associated with self-reported Caucasian donors. Across 300 to 500 genotyped donors of the cohort, an average of about 240,000 unique TCR beta nucleotide sequences per donor were sequenced, and 15% to 20% of those sequences were non-productive. The later analysis used no new phenotypic data to find candidate immune exposures, relying instead on TCR beta sequences and their occurrence across donors. Genome-wide SNP genotypes for about 65% of the roughly 670 donors were used in a later genetic analysis, which treated that subset as a discovery cohort.

Points the paper makes about the study in general: Some IMGT-functional V segments, including TRBV6-2 and TRBV6-3, could not be distinguished by the 87-base-pair reads and were therefore excluded. The study listed 164 TCR beta chains as associated with cytomegalovirus. Because HLA typing was unavailable for some donors at each locus, only the typed subset was used in association tests. Cytomegalovirus status was reported to be diagnosed by the classifier with high specificity and sensitivity in both the original and validation cohorts. Broadly in line with IMGT annotations, most TCR beta V segments showed up in productive rearrangements about 87% or about 30% of the time in an earlier analysis of approximately 600 of the donors. In this cohort, only TCR beta chains were sequenced, and detectable features were limited by the absence of alpha or paired-chain data. A later genetic analysis reported fewer N-insertions in productive TCRs among donors in an Asian-associated ancestry cluster than the roughly 620-donor mean. According to the authors, the approach could potentially be generalized to other disease states and immunological phenotypes. V-gene and J-gene trimming of TCR beta chains was associated with a missense DCLRE1C variant in a later genetic analysis, and the association was replicated in an independent cohort. Sequencing depth was assumed to be roughly uniform across donors in the presence/absence analyses, though that assumption may not hold. Most TCR sequences were observed very rarely across donors, whereas some public TCRs were present in many individuals. In a later analysis, some 18,000 TCR beta sequences were associated with specific HLA alleles at a false discovery rate of 0.05. The sequencing pipeline was judged likely to have produced a cluster of highly shared sequence variants as a technical artifact. Because counts were too low, about 15 rarely observed V segments, including chromosome 9 orphons, were left out of the earlier analysis of approximately 580 of the donors. In a later analysis, most CMV-associated TCR beta chains were found to appear HLA-restricted, with HLA associations seemingly driven largely by CMV exposure. Compared with equally common non-associated chains, HLA-associated TCR beta chains in a later analysis were more clonally expanded and had lower generation probabilities. A later analysis reported that several top co-occurrence clusters appeared linked to parvovirus B19, influenza, CMV and Epstein-Barr virus. Linkage disequilibrium might explain the correlated functional status among segregating V segments, but an unknown experimental factor could not be excluded. In vitro tests confirmed that a few of the cytomegalovirus-associated TCR beta chains recognize cytomegalovirus antigens. A further reported finding was that TCR beta sequences accurately predicted the HLA-A and HLA-B alleles for most subjects in the first cohort. Strong co-occurrence of HLA alleles, especially DR and DQ, made assigning TCR associations to individual alleles difficult. A later analysis found that TCR association rates varied across HLA loci, with DRB1 alleles showing the most associated TCRs and HLA-C alleles the fewest. The only immune exposure information available for the cohort was CMV serostatus.

Library generation was performed with the immunoSEQ multiplex PCR assay. The multiplex PCR relied on a mix of 60 forward primers for TCR Vbeta segments and 13 reverse primers for TCR Jbeta segments. Amplification of the CDR3 region of rearranged TCR beta genes was performed with a multiplex PCR assay on genomic DNA. Amplified TCR beta libraries were sequenced as 87-base-pair reads on the Illumina HiSeq System. On the authors' methods: In a later analysis, some 80 million unique TCR beta chains were counted across the 690 or so repertoires, and roughly 11 million of these chains were shared by at least two donors. Raw reads were error-corrected and collapsed into unique sequences by a nearest-neighbor algorithm in which closely related sequences were merged to remove PCR and sequencing errors. CDR3 sequences were aligned to IMGT reference sequences to assign V, D and J gene segments. For a sequence to be retained, a match of at least six nucleotides was required to both a V gene segment and a J gene segment. Rearrangements were called productive when the CDR3 lacked stop codons and stayed in frame with V and J; all others were non-productive. Following IMGT convention, CDR3 was defined as the stretch from the second conserved V-encoded cysteine up to the conserved J-encoded phenylalanine. The earlier analysis of roughly 590 of the donors excluded sequences that lacked an unambiguous match to a single V gene segment. In an earlier analysis of 450 to 700 of the donors, V segments were called functional above 56.7% productive rearrangements and were called segregating when the between-donor standard deviation exceeded 5%. A statistical classification framework was built to diagnose cytomegalovirus status from the catalog of TCR beta chain sequences. In a later analysis, TCR nucleotide sequences were compared against IMGT/GENE-DB human TR gene sequences so that V and J genes could be assigned. In a later analysis, CDR3 sequences and most-parsimonious VDJ recombination scenarios were assigned using the TCRdist pipeline. In a later analysis, each TCR beta chain was defined by its CDR3 amino acid sequence together with its V-gene family, and reads lacking a unique V-gene family were excluded. In a later analysis, approximately 590 highly shared, low-generation-probability nucleotide sequences were removed to address suspected cross-contamination and a sequencing artifact. In a later analysis, a clonal expansion index was calculated for each public chain from normalized within-repertoire ranks of inferred template counts. Generation probabilities in a later analysis came from a VDJ recombination model fitted to out-of-frame rearrangements, and those results were checked against IGoR. In a later analysis, hypergeometric tests were used to score TCR-TCR, TCR-HLA and TCR-CMV co-occurrence, with a repertoire-size bias correction applied to TCR pairs. False discovery rates were estimated in a later analysis by permuting HLA or CMV assignments 20 times. In a later analysis, co-occurring TCRs were grouped with DBSCAN, and TCRdist sequence similarity was added when clustering was performed within HLA-allele-positive subsets. Co-occurrence clustering excluded repertoires with fewer than 30,000 or more than 120,000 public chains, plus five with anomalous nucleotide sharing. In TCRdb, the immuneACCESS table is reduced to in-frame sequences with V and J assigned. These tables do not hold every clone; where another copy was compared, an unresolved V gene accounts for under half, and the others remain unexplained. That table gives V, J and clone size, and the DNA gave D and trimming. In this sample the table shows roughly 220,000 clones, around 86% of which occur a single time. About 3% of the sample comes from the top ten.

V lost 3 bases and J lost 3 bases, and the count of bases not matched to a germline gene is 8. From the cysteine through the phenylalanine, the CDR3 covers 16 amino acids. The sequence is cut down to CDR3 DNA, 48 bases in frame from base 1. The germline V gene encodes CDR1 MDHEN and CDR2 SYDVKM. In total, roughly 670 healthy bone marrow donors made up the cohort. All cohort members were sampled while nominally healthy, although unrecorded immune exposures were likely present. The donor was CMV seronegative and was included in the group of a few hundred seronegative cohort members. Each donor provided a peripheral blood sample, and peripheral blood mononuclear cells were used for TCR beta sequencing. The Qiagen DNeasy Blood Extraction Kit was used to extract genomic DNA from the blood cell samples.

This clonotype was obtained from a woman between 40 and 50 years old in good health and CMV-seronegative. Sequencing input: PBMCs. Rearrangement joined TRBV28 to TRBJ1-5; the junction holds 7 bases that match TRBD1. The DNA sequence is TGTGCCAGCAGTTTGGGTACAGGGGACCTCAATCAGCCCCAGCATTTT. Translated, it gives CASSLGTGDLNQPQHF.